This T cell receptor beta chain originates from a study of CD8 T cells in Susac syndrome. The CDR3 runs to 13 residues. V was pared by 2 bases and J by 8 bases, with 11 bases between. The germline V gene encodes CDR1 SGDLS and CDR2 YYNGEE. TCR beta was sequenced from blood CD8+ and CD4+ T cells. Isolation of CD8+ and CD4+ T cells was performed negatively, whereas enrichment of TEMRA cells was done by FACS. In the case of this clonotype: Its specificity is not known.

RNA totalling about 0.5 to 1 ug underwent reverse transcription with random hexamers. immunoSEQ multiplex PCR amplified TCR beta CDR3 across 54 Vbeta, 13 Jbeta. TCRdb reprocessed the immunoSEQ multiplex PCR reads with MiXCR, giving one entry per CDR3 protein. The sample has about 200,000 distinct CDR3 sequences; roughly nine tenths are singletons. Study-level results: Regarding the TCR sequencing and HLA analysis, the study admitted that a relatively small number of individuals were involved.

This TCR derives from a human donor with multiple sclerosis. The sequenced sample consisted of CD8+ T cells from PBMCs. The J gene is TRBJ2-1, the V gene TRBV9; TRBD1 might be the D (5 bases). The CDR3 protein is CASSVDQGYEQFF. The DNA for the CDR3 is TGTGCCAGCAGCGTGGATCAGGGCTATGAGCAGTTCTTC.